This entry features one T cell receptor beta chain sequence. Assignments of participants to cohorts depended upon their own reported clinical history. The source of the sample is a study of blood T cell repertoires in COVID-19. Across the whole study: Among Cohort 3 donors, those recovered had two negative PCRs, clearance, or symptom resolution.

Per the study methods: Reference gene primer amplification in the assay estimated nucleated cell counts. Only in-frame clones appear in the TCRdb table, and some are missing; sequencing was by immunoSEQ multiplex PCR. V and J calls plus clone size are reproduced from that table; the DNA served to infer D and trimming. The profile shows roughly 150,000 clones, about 80% of them singletons. Material for sequencing was PBMCs or T cells enriched from blood (not recorded which). The sequence derives from a woman between 70 and 85 years old in a cohort exposed to, infected with or recovered from COVID-19 (not recorded which).

The DNA of the CDR3 is TGTGCCAGTAGCGATCCGGGACAGAATCTCTACGAGCAGTACTTC. As protein: CASSDPGQNLYEQYF. The rearrangement links TRBV19 to TRBJ2-7, with 7 bases that match TRBD1. The CDR3 runs to 15 residues. The trim removed 6 bases at V and 3 bases at J, leaving 11 bases unmatched. Germline loops: CDR1 LNHDA, CDR2 SQIVND (reference sequence).